This paragraph covers one T cell receptor (beta chain) sequence. The V end was cut by 4 bases, the J end by 2 bases, with 15 bases between. Per the germline V gene, CDR1 is MNHEY and CDR2 is SVGEGT. There are 16 residues in the CDR3. This specimen belongs to a study of blood T cell repertoires in COVID-19. In the study overall: From the United States, Italy and Spain came samples of acute and convalescent COVID-19. T cells, B-cell-depleted T cells, or PBMCs supplied cDNA or gDNA.

Original analysis: How many nucleated cells were present was estimated from reference gene primer amplification. Profiled with immunoSEQ multiplex PCR; TCRdb holds only in-frame clones, not every one. V and J calls and clone size are as listed in that table; D and trimming were resolved from the DNA. This sample has roughly 43,000 clones, with roughly 84% found just once. This chain joins TRBV6-2 or TRBV6-3 and TRBJ2-1, with unresolved D. The TCR was taken from an older woman with acute or convalescent COVID-19. The material sequenced was peripheral blood. DNA for the CDR3: TGTGCCAGCAGTTCCCCCGGGTCCCGACCCTACAATGAGCAGTTCTTC. Residues: CASSSPGSRPYNEQFF.